The TCR beta chain under discussion was sequenced for a study of blood T cell repertoires in COVID-19 (dated by TCRdb to 2020 to 2022). General notes on the study: Samples covering the acute and convalescent phases of COVID-19 were provided by collaborators in the United States, Italy and Spain. The repertoires were released in a freely available public database intended as a resource for research on the immune response to SARS-CoV-2. The material from the prospective study consisted of cDNA or gDNA derived from T cells, B-cell-depleted T cells, or PBMCs. Subjects who had been exposed to COVID-19, were actively infected with it, or had recovered from it provided the deeply sampled blood TCRbeta repertoires that made up the dataset. Samples were obtained from the ongoing ImmuneRACE study (first 160 participants) and from about 1,300 subjects provided by 6 global collaborators. Sample metadata almost always included a de-identified subject ID, COVID-19 status, age in years and sex. Where available, HLA class I and class II types were taken from metadata supplied by the sample provider and were not determined by assay-based typing. The research as a whole found: How much clinical and demographic metadata was included differed by source and by participant, and the metadata was provided uncurated.

CDR1 SGHNT and CDR2 YENEEA were looked up in the germline V gene. CDR3 length: 12 amino acids, cysteine to phenylalanine. The kept DNA is CDR3 alone, 36 bases in frame from the first base. Cut back by 3 bases and 3 bases, the V and J ends lie 5 bases apart. The immunoSEQ Assay, a bias-controlled multiplex PCR, was used to amplify TCRbeta CDR3 regions from genomic DNA. Turning to the authors' computational methods: Within the assay, amplification of reference gene primers was used to estimate how many nucleated cells each sample contained. Sequence reads were collapsed and filtered to measure the absolute abundance of every unique TCRbeta CDR3 rearrangement. Productive Simpson clonality was computed per sample as the square root of Simpson's diversity index over productive rearrangements. This is the immuneACCESS table as TCRdb keeps it, with only in-frame sequences that have V and J called. A part of the clones is gone; compared with another copy, unresolved V genes explain less than half, and the rest is unexplained. That table is the source of V, J and clone size, and D and trimming were worked out from the DNA. The sample table holds roughly 250,000 clones, of which more than 75% were seen once. The top ten clonotypes cover 0.9% to 1% of the sample.

Another Seattle source contributed samples from volunteer blood donors who had recovered from COVID-19. The collaborating institutions used their own protocols to collect whole blood in K2EDTA tubes. For TCRbeta analysis, collaborators shipped samples as frozen whole blood, isolated PBMCs, or DNA extracted from either of those sample types. About this clone itself: Its antigen is still unknown. Base qualities are missing; no much larger clone stands one base away.

This sequence was found in a middle-aged woman who had recovered from COVID-19. Sequencing was carried out using peripheral blood. Recombination connected TRBV11-3 to TRBJ1-1, with the D gene too uncertain to name. The CDR3 protein: CASSFGHTEAFF. The nucleotide sequence is given as TGTGCCAGCAGCTTCGGTCACACTGAAGCTTTCTTT. Reference TRBV11-3 and TRBJ1-1 genes cover what lies past the CDR3, so the full variable domain is EAGVVQSPRYKIIEKKQPVAFWCNPISGHNTLYWYLQNLGQGPELLIRYENEEAVDDSQLPKDRFSAERLKGVDSTLKIQPAELGDSAVYLCASSFGHTEAFFGQGTRLTVV.